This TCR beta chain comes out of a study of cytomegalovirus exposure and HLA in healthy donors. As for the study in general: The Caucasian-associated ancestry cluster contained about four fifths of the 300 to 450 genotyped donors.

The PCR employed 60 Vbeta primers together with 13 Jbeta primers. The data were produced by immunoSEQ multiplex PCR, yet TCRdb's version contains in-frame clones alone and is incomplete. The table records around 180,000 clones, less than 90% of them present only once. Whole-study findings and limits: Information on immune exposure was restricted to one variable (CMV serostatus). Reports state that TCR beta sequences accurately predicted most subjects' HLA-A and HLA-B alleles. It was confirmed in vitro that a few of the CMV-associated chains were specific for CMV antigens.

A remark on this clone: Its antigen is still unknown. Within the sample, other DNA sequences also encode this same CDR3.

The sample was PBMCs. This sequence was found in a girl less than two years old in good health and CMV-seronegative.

DNA of the CDR3: TGTGCCAGCTCACCCGGGGGCTCCTACGAGCAGTACTTC. Protein product: CASSPGGSYEQYF. The V and J genes are TRBV18 and TRBJ2-7, with a tentative D call TRBD2 (6 bases). V lost 3 bases and J 0 bases, leaving 6 bases between the germline ends. This CDR3 comprises 13 residues. Germline loops: CDR1 KGHSH, CDR2 LQKENI. The variable domain in full, with the rest retrieved from reference TRBV18 and TRBJ2-7, is NAGVMQNPRHLVRRRGQEARLRCSPMKGHSHVYWYRQLPEEGLKFMVYLQKENIIDESGMPKERFSAEFPKEGPSILRIQQVVRGDSAAYFCASSPGGSYEQYFGPGTRLTVT.